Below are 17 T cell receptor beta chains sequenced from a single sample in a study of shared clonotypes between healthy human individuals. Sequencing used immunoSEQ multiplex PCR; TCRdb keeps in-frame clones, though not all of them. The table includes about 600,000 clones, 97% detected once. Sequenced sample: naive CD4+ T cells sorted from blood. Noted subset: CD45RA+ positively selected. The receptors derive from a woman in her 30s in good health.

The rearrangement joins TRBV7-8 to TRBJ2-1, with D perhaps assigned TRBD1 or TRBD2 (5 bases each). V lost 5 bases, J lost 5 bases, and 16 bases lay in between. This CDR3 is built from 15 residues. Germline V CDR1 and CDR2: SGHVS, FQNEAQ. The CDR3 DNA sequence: TGTGCCAGCAGCCCCCGGGACGCCACAGACAATGAGCAGTTCTTC. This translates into CASSPRDATDNEQFF.

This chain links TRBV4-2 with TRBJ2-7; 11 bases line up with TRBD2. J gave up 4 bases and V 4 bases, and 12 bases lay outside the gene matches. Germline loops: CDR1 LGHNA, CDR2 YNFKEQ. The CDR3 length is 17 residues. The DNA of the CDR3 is TGTGCCAGCAGCCCCTACCCCCTAGCGGGGGGTTTATACGAGCAGTACTTC. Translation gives CASSPYPLAGGLYEQYF.

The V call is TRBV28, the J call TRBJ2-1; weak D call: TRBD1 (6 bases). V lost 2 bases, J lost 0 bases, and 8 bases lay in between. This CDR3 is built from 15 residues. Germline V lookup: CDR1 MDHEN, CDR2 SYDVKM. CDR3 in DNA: TGTGCCAGCAGTTTACTAGGGGGCTCCTACAATGAGCAGTTCTTC. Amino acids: CASSLLGGSYNEQFF.

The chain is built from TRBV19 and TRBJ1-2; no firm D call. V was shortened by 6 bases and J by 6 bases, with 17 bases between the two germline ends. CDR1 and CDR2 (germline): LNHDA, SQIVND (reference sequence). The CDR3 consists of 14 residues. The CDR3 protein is CASRLSPFRDGYTF. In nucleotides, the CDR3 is TGTGCCAGTAGATTGTCCCCTTTTCGAGATGGCTACACCTTC.

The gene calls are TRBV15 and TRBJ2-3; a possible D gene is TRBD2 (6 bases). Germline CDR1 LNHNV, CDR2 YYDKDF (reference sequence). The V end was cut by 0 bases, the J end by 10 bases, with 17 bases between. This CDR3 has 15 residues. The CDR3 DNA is TGTGCCACCAGCAGAGAAGGTTCGGGGGTCGGGGCGCAGTATTTT. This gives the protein CATSREGSGVGAQYF.

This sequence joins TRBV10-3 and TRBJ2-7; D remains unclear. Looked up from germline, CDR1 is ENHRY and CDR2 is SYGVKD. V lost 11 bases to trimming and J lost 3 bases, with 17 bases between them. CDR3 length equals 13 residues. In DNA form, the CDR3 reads TGTGCCGCAGGAATAGCCGGCAACTACGAGCAGTACTTC. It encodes CAAGIAGNYEQYF.

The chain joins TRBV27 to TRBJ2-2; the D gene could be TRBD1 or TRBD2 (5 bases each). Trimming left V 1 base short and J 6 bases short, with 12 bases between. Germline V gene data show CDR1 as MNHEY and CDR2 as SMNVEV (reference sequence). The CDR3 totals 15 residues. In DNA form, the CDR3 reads TGTGCCAGCAGTTTATGGCCCTTGGGGGCCGGGGAGCTGTTTTTT. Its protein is CASSLWPLGAGELFF.

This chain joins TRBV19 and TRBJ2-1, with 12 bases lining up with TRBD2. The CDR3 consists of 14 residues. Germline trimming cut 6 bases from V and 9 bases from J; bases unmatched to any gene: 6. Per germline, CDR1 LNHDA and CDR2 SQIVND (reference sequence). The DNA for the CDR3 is TGTGCCAGTAGGACTAGCGGGAGTGCTAGTGAGCAGTTCTTC. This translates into CASRTSGSASEQFF.

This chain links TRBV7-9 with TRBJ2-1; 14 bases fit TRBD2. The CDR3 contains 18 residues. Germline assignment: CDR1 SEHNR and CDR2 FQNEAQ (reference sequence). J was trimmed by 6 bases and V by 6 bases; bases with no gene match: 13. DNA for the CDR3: TGTGCCAGCAGGTGGGGACTAGCGGGAGAAAGTACGCGCAATGAGCAGTTCTTC. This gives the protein CASRWGLAGESTRNEQFF.

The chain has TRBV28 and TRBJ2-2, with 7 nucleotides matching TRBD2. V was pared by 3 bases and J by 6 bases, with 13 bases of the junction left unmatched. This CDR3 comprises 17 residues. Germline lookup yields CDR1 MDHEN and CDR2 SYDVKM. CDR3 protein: CASSFSGGGGTAGELFF. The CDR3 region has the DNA TGTGCCAGCAGTTTTTCGGGCGGGGGAGGTACGGCCGGGGAGCTGTTTTTT.

DNA for the CDR3: TGTGCCAGCAGCTTGGCCCTAGCCGGGACAGGGGGCGCCGGGACTGAAGCTTTCTTT. Translating it yields CASSLALAGTGGAGTEAFF. The chain joins TRBV5-5 to TRBJ1-1; 12 bases are a match to TRBD1. The J segment lost 5 bases and the V segment lost 0 bases, leaving 14 bases of the junction unmatched. Germline V gene lookup returns CDR1 SGHKS and CDR2 YYEKEE (reference sequence). The CDR3 is 19 residues long.

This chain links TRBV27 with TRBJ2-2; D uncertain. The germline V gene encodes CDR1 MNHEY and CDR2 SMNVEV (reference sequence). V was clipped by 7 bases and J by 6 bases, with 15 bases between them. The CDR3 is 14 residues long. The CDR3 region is CASTKSLTAGELFF. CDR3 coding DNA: TGTGCCAGCACCAAATCCCTGACCGCCGGGGAGCTGTTTTTT.

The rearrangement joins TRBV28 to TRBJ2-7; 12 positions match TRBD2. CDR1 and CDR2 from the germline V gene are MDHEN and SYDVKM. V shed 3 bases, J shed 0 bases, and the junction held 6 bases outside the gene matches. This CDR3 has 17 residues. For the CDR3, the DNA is TGTGCCAGCAGTTTCGCTAGCGGGAGGGTTAGCTCCTACGAGCAGTACTTC. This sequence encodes CASSFASGRVSSYEQYF.

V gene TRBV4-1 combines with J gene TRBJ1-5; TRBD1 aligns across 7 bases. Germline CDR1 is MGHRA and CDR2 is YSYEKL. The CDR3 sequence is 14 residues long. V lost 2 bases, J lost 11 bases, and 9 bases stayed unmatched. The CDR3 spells CASSQPTGKGSQHF. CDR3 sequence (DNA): TGCGCCAGCAGCCAACCGACAGGGAAAGGGTCCCAGCATTTT.

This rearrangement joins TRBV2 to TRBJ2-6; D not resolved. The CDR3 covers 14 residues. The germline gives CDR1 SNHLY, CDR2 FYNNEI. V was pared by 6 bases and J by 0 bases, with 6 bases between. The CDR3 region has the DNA TGTGCCAGCAGAAACGCCTCTGGGGCCAACGTCCTGACTTTC. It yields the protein CASRNASGANVLTF.

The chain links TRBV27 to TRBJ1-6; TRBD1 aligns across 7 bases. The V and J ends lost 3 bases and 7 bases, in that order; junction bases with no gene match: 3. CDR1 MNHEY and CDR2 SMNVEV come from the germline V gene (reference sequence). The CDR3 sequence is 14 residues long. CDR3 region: CASSLDRRNSPLHF. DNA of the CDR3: TGTGCCAGCAGTTTGGACAGGCGAAATTCACCCCTCCACTTT.

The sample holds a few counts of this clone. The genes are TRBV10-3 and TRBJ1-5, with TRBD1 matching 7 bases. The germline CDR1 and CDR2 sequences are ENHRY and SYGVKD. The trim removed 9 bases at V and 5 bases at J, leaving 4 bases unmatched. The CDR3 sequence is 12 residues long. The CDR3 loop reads CAIGQDDQPQHF. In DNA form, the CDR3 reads TGTGCCATAGGACAGGATGATCAGCCCCAGCATTTT.